Listed below are T cell receptor beta chains from one sample, sequenced in a study of blood T cell repertoires in COVID-19. Measured with immunoSEQ multiplex PCR; TCRdb has only the in-frame clones, and not every one. In the table there are 85,000 to 100,000 clones, roughly 87% of which are singletons. Sequenced: peripheral blood. These receptors all stem from a woman aged 55 to 70 with COVID-19, enrolled during active disease. Both conserved end residues are part of each CDR3. The order of the fields is D gene, clone size, J gene, V gene, CDR3 protein, CDR3 DNA. D genes are given only for firm matches. Some rows have no size entry. The others give once, few or many, or a class for an expanded clone.

TRBD1	-	TRBJ2-1	TRBV5-6	CASSLARGTGGDEQFF	TGTGCCAGCAGCTTGGCCCGAGGGACAGGGGGCGATGAGCAGTTCTTC
TRBD1	-	TRBJ2-5	TRBV15	CATSRSGQGQFQETQYF	TGTGCCACCAGCAGATCAGGACAGGGACAATTCCAAGAGACCCAGTACTTC
TRBD2	-	TRBJ2-5	TRBV7-9	CASSSMGLVETQYF	TGTGCCAGCAGCTCCATGGGACTAGTGGAGACCCAGTACTTC
-	-	TRBJ2-7	TRBV6-5	CASSYSRQGFTYEQYF	TGTGCCAGCAGTTACTCGAGGCAGGGTTTTACCTACGAGCAGTACTTC
TRBD1	once	TRBJ2-7	TRBV6-6	CASSHGTGNEQYF	TGTGCCAGCAGTCATGGGACAGGGAACGAGCAGTACTTC
-	-	TRBJ1-6	TRBV28	CASRSSQGFYNSPLHF	TGTGCCAGCAGAAGTAGCCAGGGATTCTATAATTCACCCCTCCACTTT
TRBD1	-	TRBJ1-1	TRBV7-2	CASSLGPPGQGRTFF	TGTGCCAGCAGCTTAGGCCCGCCCGGACAGGGGAGGACTTTCTTT
TRBD1	-	TRBJ1-2	TRBV3-1/TRBV3-2	CASSLGTVPLRVGYTF	TGTGCCAGCAGCCTCGGGACAGTCCCCCTTCGGGTTGGCTACACCTTC
TRBD1	-	TRBJ1-4	TRBV7-2	CASSSSTGVYEKLFF	TGTGCCAGCAGCTCCTCGACAGGGGTTTATGAAAAACTGTTTTTT
-	-	TRBJ2-1	TRBV5-4	CASSQGTISYNEQFF	TGTGCCAGCAGTCAGGGGACGATCTCCTACAATGAGCAGTTCTTC
-	-	TRBJ2-2	TRBV11-2	CASSLDWAAGELFF	TGTGCCAGCAGCTTAGATTGGGCAGCCGGGGAGCTGTTTTTT
-	-	TRBJ2-3	TRBV6-2/TRBV6-3	CASNPYSRRIRTDTQYF	TGTGCCAGCAACCCATATAGTAGGCGGATCCGCACAGATACGCAGTATTTT
-	-	TRBJ2-1	TRBV18	CASFPGTSNYNEQFF	TGTGCCAGCTTCCCCGGGACTTCCAACTACAATGAGCAGTTCTTC
TRBD2	-	TRBJ2-1	TRBV7-6	CASSSGGGSYNEQFF	TGTGCCAGCAGCTCCGGGGGGGGCTCCTACAATGAGCAGTTCTTC
-	-	TRBJ1-2	TRBV7-2	CASSTYRARYGYTF	TGTGCCAGCAGCACGTACAGGGCCCGCTATGGCTACACCTTC
-	-	TRBJ1-6	TRBV19	CASSGANNSPLHF	TGTGCCAGTAGTGGGGCTAATAATTCACCCCTCCACTTT
TRBD1	once	TRBJ1-1	TRBV5-4	CASSLGQGAFGYTEAFF	TGTGCCAGCAGCTTGGGCCAGGGGGCTTTCGGGTACACTGAAGCTTTCTTT
TRBD2	-	TRBJ2-1	TRBV5-4	CASSLDGGTSGGYEQFF	TGTGCCAGCAGCTTGGACGGAGGGACTAGCGGGGGTTATGAGCAGTTCTTC
TRBD2	-	TRBJ2-5	TRBV3-1/TRBV3-2	CASRGGLETQYF	TGTGCCAGCCGGGGGGGTCTAGAGACCCAGTACTTC
-	-	TRBJ2-1	TRBV6-6	CASSYSYYNEQFF	TGTGCCAGCAGTTACTCGTACTACAATGAGCAGTTCTTC
TRBD1	-	TRBJ1-2	TRBV19	CASSIFSGTGVYGYTF	TGTGCCAGTAGTATTTTTTCCGGGACAGGGGTCTATGGCTACACCTTC
-	-	TRBJ2-7	TRBV29-1	CSARGTDIYEQYF	TGCAGCGCCCGGGGGACAGATATTTACGAGCAGTACTTC
TRBD1	-	TRBJ2-2	TRBV2	CASSETVTGGPGELFF	TGTGCCAGCAGTGAAACGGTGACAGGGGGCCCCGGGGAGCTGTTTTTT
TRBD1	-	TRBJ1-1	TRBV6-6	CASRDTGTAGGAFF	TGTGCCAGCAGAGATACCGGGACAGCCGGTGGAGCTTTCTTT
-	-	TRBJ1-6	TRBV5-1	CASRAGYRGYGSPLHF	TGCGCCAGCAGGGCCGGGTATAGGGGCTATGGATCACCCCTCCACTTT
-	-	TRBJ1-6	TRBV6-5	CASSTRPNSGSPLHF	TGTGCCAGCAGTACCCGGCCTAATTCGGGGTCACCCCTCCACTTT
TRBD1	-	TRBJ2-7	TRBV4-1	CASSHSTGGVSYEQYF	TGCGCCAGCAGCCATTCGACAGGGGGCGTCTCCTACGAGCAGTACTTC
TRBD1	-	TRBJ1-2	TRBV6-8	CAIWVRGRIYGYTF	TGTGCCATCTGGGTAAGGGGGCGGATCTATGGCTACACCTTC
TRBD1	-	TRBJ1-4	TRBV18	CASSPGTATNEKLFF	TGTGCCAGCTCACCCGGGACAGCAACTAATGAAAAACTGTTTTTT
-	-	TRBJ1-6	TRBV7-8	CASSFGVGDSPLHF	TGTGCCAGCAGCTTCGGAGTAGGAGATTCACCCCTCCACTTT
TRBD1	-	TRBJ1-5	TRBV7-2	CASSLTGEANQPQHF	TGTGCCAGCAGCCTGACAGGGGAGGCCAATCAGCCCCAGCATTTT
TRBD1	once	TRBJ1-2	TRBV25-1	CASSGGQYGYTF	TGTGCCAGCAGTGGGGGACAGTATGGCTACACCTTC
-	-	TRBJ1-2	TRBV9	CASSAGLNYGYTF	TGTGCCAGCAGCGCGGGACTTAACTATGGCTACACCTTC
-	few	TRBJ1-2	TRBV6-2/TRBV6-3	CASSYSGRQTNTF	TGTGCCAGCAGTTACTCGGGTCGACAGACCAACACCTTC
TRBD2	-	TRBJ2-5	TRBV18	CASSQGLAEETQYF	TGTGCCAGCTCACAGGGACTAGCTGAAGAGACCCAGTACTTC
-	once	TRBJ1-1	TRBV3-1/TRBV3-2	CASSQDSRTEAFF	TGTGCCAGCAGCCAAGATTCGAGGACTGAAGCTTTCTTT
-	-	TRBJ1-5	TRBV5-5	CASSLAWASNQPQHF	TGTGCCAGCAGCTTGGCTTGGGCAAGCAATCAGCCCCAGCATTTT
TRBD1	-	TRBJ1-1	TRBV6-5	CASRFTGANTEAFF	TGTGCCAGCAGGTTCACAGGGGCGAACACTGAAGCTTTCTTT
TRBD1	once	TRBJ2-7	TRBV6-6	CASSRPGQGIRSYEQYF	TGTGCCAGCAGTCGTCCGGGACAGGGTATTCGCTCCTACGAGCAGTACTTC
TRBD1	-	TRBJ1-2	TRBV29-1	CSVEGDRGLYGYTF	TGCAGCGTTGAAGGGGACAGGGGTCTCTATGGCTACACCTTC
TRBD1	-	TRBJ1-5	TRBV12-5	CASGLGRQGHQPQHF	TGTGCTAGTGGTTTGGGACGACAGGGGCATCAGCCCCAGCATTTT
-	-	TRBJ1-1	TRBV25-1	CASIRDSTAFF	TGTGCCAGCATCAGGGACTCTACAGCTTTCTTT
-	-	TRBJ2-5	TRBV30	CAWKQPGGETQYF	TGTGCCTGGAAACAACCCGGCGGGGAGACCCAGTACTTC
TRBD2	-	TRBJ2-7	TRBV7-2	CASSLGLAGGRTPGGEQYF	TGTGCCAGCAGCTTAGGCCTAGCGGGGGGGAGGACCCCCGGGGGTGAGCAGTACTTC
-	-	TRBJ1-2	TRBV7-9	CASSGDNNYGYTF	TGTGCCAGCAGCGGGGACAATAACTATGGCTACACCTTC
-	-	TRBJ1-2	TRBV6-5	CASTPRGEFYGYTF	TGTGCCAGCACCCCACGGGGGGAGTTCTATGGCTACACCTTC
-	-	TRBJ1-4	TRBV7-9	CASSPSGRSNEKLFF	TGTGCCAGCAGCCCGTCAGGGAGGTCTAATGAAAAACTGTTTTTT
TRBD2	-	TRBJ2-3	TRBV30	CAWSIGTTDTQYF	TGTGCCTGGAGTATAGGGACTACTGATACGCAGTATTTT
-	-	TRBJ1-2	TRBV25-1	CASGRGGLGYTF	TGTGCCAGCGGACGGGGGGGGCTTGGCTACACCTTC
-	-	TRBJ2-1	TRBV9	CASTPQGGLLYNEQFF	TGTGCCAGCACCCCCCAGGGGGGTCTCCTCTACAATGAGCAGTTCTTC
TRBD1	-	TRBJ1-6	TRBV5-1	CASRQDRDNSPLHF	TGCGCCAGCAGGCAGGACAGGGATAATTCACCCCTCCACTTT
TRBD1	once	TRBJ1-2	TRBV6-1	CASSEAGTGNGYTF	TGTGCCAGCAGTGAAGCCGGGACAGGGAATGGCTACACCTTC